This T cell receptor (beta chain) was profiled in a study of response to subunit inactivated influenza vaccine (dated by TCRdb to 2016 to 2018). About the study as a whole: The study used deep quantitative T cell receptor repertoire profiling to track responses to a trivalent subunit inactivated influenza vaccine. What the study reported, not specific to this receptor: According to the authors, only a limited number of new T cells may be recruited by each seasonal influenza vaccination.

Receptor amplification or capture employed RT-PCR. The sequencing machine was an Illumina HiSeq 2500. Clones were called with MiXCR by TCRdb after fastp trimmed the public reads at Q25, and only in-frame beta chains were retained. Each CDR3 protein appears once, grouped with its most common genes and DNA. Counted in this sample were approximately 500,000 distinct CDR3 sequences; roughly 15% of them appeared once. Together, the top ten hold 11% of the sample. This clonotype was counted only a few times. Which antigen it targets is not known. Base qualities are not provided; no much larger clone lies one nucleotide away. From cysteine to phenylalanine, the CDR3 is 15 amino acids long. Only CDR3 DNA remains: 45 bases, in frame from the first base. CDR1 and CDR2 were assigned from the germline V gene as SGHTA and FQGNSA. The trim is 3 bases for V and 1 base for J, with a gap of 13 bases between the germline ends.

The source material was PBMCs from blood, sampled 11 to 12 days after vaccination. The rearrangement joined TRBV7-2 to TRBJ2-7; the D segment could be TRBD1, given 5 matching bases. The receptor comes from a man aged 50-60 years who received an inactivated influenza vaccine. Donor details come from another sample of the same person, matched by shared clones. The nucleotide sequence is given as TGTGCCAGCAGCTTGCAGGGTGCCAAATCCTACGAGCAGTACTTC. This translates into CASSLQGAKSYEQYF.